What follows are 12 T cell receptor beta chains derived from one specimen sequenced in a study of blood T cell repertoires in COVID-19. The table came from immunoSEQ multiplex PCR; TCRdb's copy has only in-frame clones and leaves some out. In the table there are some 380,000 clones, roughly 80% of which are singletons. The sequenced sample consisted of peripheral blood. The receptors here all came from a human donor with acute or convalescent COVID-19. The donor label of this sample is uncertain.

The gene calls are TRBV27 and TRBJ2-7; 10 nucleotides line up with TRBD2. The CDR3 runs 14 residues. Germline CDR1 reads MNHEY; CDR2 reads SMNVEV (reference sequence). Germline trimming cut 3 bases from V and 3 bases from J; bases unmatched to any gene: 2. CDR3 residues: CASSFSSGSYEQYF. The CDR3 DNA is TGTGCCAGCAGTTTCTCTAGCGGGAGCTACGAGCAGTACTTC.

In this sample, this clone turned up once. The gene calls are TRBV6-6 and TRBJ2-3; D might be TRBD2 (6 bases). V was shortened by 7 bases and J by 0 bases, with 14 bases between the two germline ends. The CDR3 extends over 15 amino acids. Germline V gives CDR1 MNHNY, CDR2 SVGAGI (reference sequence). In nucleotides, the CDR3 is TGTGCCAGCACTCGTAGCGGTTTTAGCACAGATACGCAGTATTTT. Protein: CASTRSGFSTDTQYF.

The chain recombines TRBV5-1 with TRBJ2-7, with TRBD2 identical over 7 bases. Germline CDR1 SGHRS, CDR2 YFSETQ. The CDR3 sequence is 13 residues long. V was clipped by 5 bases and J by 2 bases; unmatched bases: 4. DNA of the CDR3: TGCGCCAGCAGTTCCGGGACTACCTACGAGCAGTACTTC. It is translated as CASSSGTTYEQYF. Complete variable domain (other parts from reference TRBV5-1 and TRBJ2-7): KAGVTQTPRYLIKTRGQQVTLSCSPISGHRSVSWYQQTPGQGLQFLFEYFSETQRNKGNFPGRFSGRQFSNSRSEMNVSTLELGDSALYLCASSSGTTYEQYFGPGTRLTVT.

CDR3 coding DNA: TGTGCCAGCCTTAGGAGCTCTGGAAACACCATATATTTT. Protein: CASLRSSGNTIYF. V gene TRBV28 combines with J gene TRBJ1-3; D unclear. Germline lookup yields CDR1 MDHEN and CDR2 SYDVKM. Trimming removed 8 bases from V and 0 bases from J, with 8 bases in between. CDR3 length: 13 amino acids.

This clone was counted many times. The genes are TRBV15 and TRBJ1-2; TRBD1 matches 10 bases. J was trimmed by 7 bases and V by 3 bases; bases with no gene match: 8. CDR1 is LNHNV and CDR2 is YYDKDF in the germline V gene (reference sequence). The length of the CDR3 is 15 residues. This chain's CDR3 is CATSRLGTGEVGYTF. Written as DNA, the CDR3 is TGTGCCACCAGCAGGCTAGGGACAGGGGAAGTTGGCTACACCTTC.

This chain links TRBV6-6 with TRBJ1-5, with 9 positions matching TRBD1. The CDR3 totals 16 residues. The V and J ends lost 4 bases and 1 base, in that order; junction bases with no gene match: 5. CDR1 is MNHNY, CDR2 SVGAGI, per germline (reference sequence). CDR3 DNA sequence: TGTGCCAGCAGTTCCCAGACAGGGGGAAGCAATCAGCCCCAGCATTTT. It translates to CASSSQTGGSNQPQHF.

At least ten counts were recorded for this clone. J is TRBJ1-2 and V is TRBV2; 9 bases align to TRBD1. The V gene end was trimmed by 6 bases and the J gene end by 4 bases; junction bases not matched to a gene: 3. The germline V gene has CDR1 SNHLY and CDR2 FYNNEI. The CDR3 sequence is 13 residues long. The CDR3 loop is CASRGTGSYGYTF. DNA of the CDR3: TGTGCCAGCAGAGGGACAGGGTCCTATGGCTACACCTTC.

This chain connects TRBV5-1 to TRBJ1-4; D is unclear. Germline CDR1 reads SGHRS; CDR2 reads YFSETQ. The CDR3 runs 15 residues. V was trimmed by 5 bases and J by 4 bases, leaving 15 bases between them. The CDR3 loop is CASSYNMDYNEKLFF. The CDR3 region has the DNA TGCGCCAGCAGTTACAACATGGACTATAATGAAAAACTGTTTTTT.

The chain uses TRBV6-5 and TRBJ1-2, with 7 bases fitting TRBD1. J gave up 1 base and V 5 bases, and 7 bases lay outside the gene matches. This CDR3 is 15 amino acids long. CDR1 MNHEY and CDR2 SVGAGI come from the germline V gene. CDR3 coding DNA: TGTGCCAGCAGTACAGGGGCCGGGGGTAACTATGGCTACACCTTC. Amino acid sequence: CASSTGAGGNYGYTF.

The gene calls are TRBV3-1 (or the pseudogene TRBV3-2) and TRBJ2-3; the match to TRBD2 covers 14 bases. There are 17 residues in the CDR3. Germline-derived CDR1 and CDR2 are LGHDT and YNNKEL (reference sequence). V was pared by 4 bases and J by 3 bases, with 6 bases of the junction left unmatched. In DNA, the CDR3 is TGTGCCAGCAGCCCGGACCGACTAGCGGGGGGGACAGATACGCAGTATTTT. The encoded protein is CASSPDRLAGGTDTQYF.

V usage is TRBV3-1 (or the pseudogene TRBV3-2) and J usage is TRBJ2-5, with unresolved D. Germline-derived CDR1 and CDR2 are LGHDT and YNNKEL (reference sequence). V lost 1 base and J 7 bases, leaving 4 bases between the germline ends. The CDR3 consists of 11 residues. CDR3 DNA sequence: TGTGCCAGCAGCCAAGCGTCGACCCAGTACTTC. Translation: CASSQASTQYF.

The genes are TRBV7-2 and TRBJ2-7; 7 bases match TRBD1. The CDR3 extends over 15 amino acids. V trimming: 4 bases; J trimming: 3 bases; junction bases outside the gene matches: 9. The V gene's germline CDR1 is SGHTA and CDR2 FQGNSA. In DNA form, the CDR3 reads TGTGCCAGCAGCTCCATCTCGACAGGGCACTACGAGCAGTACTTC. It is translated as CASSSISTGHYEQYF.